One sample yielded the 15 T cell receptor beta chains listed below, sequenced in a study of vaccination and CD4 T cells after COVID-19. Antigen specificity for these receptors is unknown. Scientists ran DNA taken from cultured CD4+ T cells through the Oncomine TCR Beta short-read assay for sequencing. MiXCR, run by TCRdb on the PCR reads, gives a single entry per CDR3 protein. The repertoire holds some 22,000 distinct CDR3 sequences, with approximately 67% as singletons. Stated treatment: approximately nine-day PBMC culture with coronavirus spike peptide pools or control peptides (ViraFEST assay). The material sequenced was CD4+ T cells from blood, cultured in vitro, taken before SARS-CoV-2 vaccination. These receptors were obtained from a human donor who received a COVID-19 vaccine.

As DNA, the CDR3 is TGTGCCAGCAGTCCCCGCGCGGGGTTCTCGACAGATACGCAGTATTTT. Its translation is CASSPRAGFSTDTQYF. The chain combines TRBV7-8 with TRBJ2-3; D perhaps matches TRBD2 (6 bases). The CDR3 covers 16 residues. Germline V lookup: CDR1 SGHVS, CDR2 FQNEAQ. V lost 6 bases to trimming and J lost 3 bases, with 19 bases between them.

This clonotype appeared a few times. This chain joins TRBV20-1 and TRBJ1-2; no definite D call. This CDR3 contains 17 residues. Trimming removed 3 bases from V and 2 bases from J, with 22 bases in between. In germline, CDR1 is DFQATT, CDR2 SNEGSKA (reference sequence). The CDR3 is CSARVGSRHNYNYGYTF. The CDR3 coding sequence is TGCAGTGCTAGGGTGGGTAGCCGGCATAATTACAACTATGGCTACACCTTC.

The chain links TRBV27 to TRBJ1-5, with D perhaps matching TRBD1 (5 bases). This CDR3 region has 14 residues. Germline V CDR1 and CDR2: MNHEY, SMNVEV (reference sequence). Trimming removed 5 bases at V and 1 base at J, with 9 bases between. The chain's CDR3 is CASSPPGSNQPQHF. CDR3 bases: TGTGCCAGCAGTCCCCCAGGGAGCAATCAGCCCCAGCATTTT.

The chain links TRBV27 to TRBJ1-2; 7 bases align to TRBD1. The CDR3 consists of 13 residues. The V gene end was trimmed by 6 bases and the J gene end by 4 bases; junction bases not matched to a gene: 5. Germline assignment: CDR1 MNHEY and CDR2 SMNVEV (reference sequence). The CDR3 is CASRATGTYGYTF. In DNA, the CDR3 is TGTGCCAGCAGAGCGACAGGGACCTATGGCTACACCTTC.

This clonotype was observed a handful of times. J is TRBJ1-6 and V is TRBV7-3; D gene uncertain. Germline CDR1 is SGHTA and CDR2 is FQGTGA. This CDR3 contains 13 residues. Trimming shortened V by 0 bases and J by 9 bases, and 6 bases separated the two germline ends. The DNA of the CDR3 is TGTGCCAGCAGCTTAACCCTGGGTTCACCCCTCCACTTT. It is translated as CASSLTLGSPLHF.

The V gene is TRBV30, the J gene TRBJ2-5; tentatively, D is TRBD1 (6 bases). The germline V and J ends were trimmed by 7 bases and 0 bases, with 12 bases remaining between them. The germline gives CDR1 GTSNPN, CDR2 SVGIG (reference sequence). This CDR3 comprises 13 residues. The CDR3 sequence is CAYATGYQETQYF. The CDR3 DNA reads TGTGCCTACGCAACAGGGTACCAAGAGACCCAGTACTTC.

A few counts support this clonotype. CDR3 in amino acids: CARDRNYGYTF. The CDR3 DNA reads TGTGCCAGGGACAGGAACTATGGCTACACCTTC. The chain recombines TRBV19 with TRBJ1-2; 7 bases agree with TRBD1. With V trimmed by 9 bases and J by 2 bases, 0 bases remained unmatched. The germline V gene has CDR1 LNHDA and CDR2 SQIVND (reference sequence). This CDR3 is built from 11 residues. The whole variable domain, remainder taken from reference TRBV19 and TRBJ1-2, is DGGITQSPKYLFRKEGQNVTLSCEQNLNHDAMYWYRQDPGQGLRLIYYSQIVNDFQKGDIAEGYSVSREKKESFPLTVTSAQKNPTAFYLCARDRNYGYTFGSGTRLTVV.

This CDR3 is CASSLYGGPDEKLFF. The CDR3 coding sequence is TGTGCCAGCAGCTTATATGGGGGCCCGGATGAAAAACTGTTTTTT. The chain carries TRBV7-9 and TRBJ1-4, with D perhaps matching TRBD1 (6 bases). The CDR3 has 15 residues. Trimming shortened V by 2 bases and J by 6 bases, and 13 bases separated the two germline ends. In germline, CDR1 is SEHNR, CDR2 FQNEAQ (reference sequence). Together with reference TRBV7-9 and TRBJ1-4, the CDR3 gives the full variable domain: DTGVSQNPRHKITKRGQNVTFRCDPISEHNRLYWYRQTLGQGPEFLTYFQNEAQLEKSRLLSDRFSAERPKGSFSTLEIQRTEQGDSAMYLCASSLYGGPDEKLFFGSGTQLSVL.

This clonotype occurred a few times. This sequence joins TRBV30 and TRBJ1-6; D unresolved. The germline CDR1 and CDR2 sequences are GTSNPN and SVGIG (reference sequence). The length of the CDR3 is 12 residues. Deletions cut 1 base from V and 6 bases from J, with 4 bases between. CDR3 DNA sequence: TGTGCCTGGAGTGGGAGTAATTCACCCCTCCACTTT. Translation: CAWSGSNSPLHF. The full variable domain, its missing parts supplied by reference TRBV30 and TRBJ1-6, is SQTIHQWPATLVQPVGSPLSLECTVEGTSNPNLYWYRQAAGRGLQLLFYSVGIGQISSEVPQNLSASRPQDRQFILSSKKLLLSDSGFYLCAWSGSNSPLHFGNGTRLTVT.

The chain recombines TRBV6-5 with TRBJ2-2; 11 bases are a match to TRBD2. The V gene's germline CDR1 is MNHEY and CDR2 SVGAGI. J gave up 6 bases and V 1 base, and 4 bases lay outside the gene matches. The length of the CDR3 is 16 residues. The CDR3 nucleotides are TGTGCCAGCAGTTACTTAACTAGCGGGGGACCCGGGGAGCTGTTTTTT. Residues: CASSYLTSGGPGELFF.

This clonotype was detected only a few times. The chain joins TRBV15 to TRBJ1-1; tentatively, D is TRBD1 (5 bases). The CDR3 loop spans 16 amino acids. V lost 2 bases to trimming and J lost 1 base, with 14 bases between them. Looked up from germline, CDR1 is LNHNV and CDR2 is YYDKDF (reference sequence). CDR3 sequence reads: CATSRQPGPTNTEAFF. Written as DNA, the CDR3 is TGTGCCACCAGCAGACAACCGGGACCGACGAACACTGAAGCTTTCTTT.

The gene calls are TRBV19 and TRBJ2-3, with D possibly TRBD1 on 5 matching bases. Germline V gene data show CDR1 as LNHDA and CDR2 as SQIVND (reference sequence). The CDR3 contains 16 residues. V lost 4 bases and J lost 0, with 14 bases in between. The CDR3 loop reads CASSTAWGSSTDTQYF. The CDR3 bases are TGTGCCAGTAGTACTGCTTGGGGCAGTAGCACAGATACGCAGTATTTT. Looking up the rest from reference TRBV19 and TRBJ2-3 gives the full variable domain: DGGITQSPKYLFRKEGQNVTLSCEQNLNHDAMYWYRQDPGQGLRLIYYSQIVNDFQKGDIAEGYSVSREKKESFPLTVTSAQKNPTAFYLCASSTAWGSSTDTQYFGPGTRLTVL.

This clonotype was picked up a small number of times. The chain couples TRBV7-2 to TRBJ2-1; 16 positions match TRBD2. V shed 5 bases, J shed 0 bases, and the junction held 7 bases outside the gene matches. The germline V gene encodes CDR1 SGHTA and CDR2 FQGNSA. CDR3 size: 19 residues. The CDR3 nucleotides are TGTGCCAGCAGCCGACCGGGACTAGCGGGGGGGAGCTCCTACAATGAGCAGTTCTTC. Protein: CASSRPGLAGGSSYNEQFF.

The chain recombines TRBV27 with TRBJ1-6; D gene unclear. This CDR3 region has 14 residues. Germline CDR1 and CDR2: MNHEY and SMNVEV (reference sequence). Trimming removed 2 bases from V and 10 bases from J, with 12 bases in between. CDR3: CASSLDGVESPLHF. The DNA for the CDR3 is TGTGCCAGCAGTTTAGATGGGGTCGAATCACCCCTCCACTTT.

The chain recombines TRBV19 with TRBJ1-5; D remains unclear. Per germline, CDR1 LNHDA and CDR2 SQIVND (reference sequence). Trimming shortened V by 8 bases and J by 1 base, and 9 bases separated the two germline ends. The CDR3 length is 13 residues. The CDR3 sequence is CASAWSSNQPQHF. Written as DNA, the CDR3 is TGTGCCAGTGCCTGGTCCAGCAATCAGCCCCAGCATTTT.